This TCR beta chain was documented in a study of CD8+ T cells in alopecia areata. Treatment indicated: oral pan-JAK inhibitor, 5-10 mg twice daily. Study conclusions and caveats: Tofacitinib produced a significant decrease in scalp clonality and in expanded CD8+ clones among the top 100.

Reverse transcription of extracted RNA yielded cDNA, which provided the sequencing template. Data came from immunoSEQ multiplex PCR; TCRdb stores just in-frame clones and leaves some out. The table includes some 200,000 clones, roughly two fifths detected once. This clone has just a few counts. The antigen is undetermined. Losses at the gene ends were 1 base for V and 5 bases for J; bases not matched to a gene: 4. Germline loops: CDR1 SSHAT, CDR2 FNYEAQ (reference sequence). The CDR3 contains 14 residues. J is TRBJ2-5 and V is TRBV7-7; 7 positions agree with TRBD2. This TCR came from a human donor with alopecia areata. Sequenced here: CD4+ T cells sorted from blood, sampled at roughly week 36, from a patient treated with tofacitinib. As DNA, the CDR3 is TGTGCCAGCAGCTTAGGAAGGGGAGGGGAGACCCAGTACTTC. It translates to CASSLGRGGETQYF.